Given below is one TCR beta chain in context. The antigen is not known. The read ends 3 residues shy of where the CDR3 ends; the end is completed using the germline J gene. V lost 0 bases to trimming and J lost 5 bases; unmatched junction nucleotides: 6. There are 14 residues in the CDR3. The V gene's germline CDR1 is GTSNPN and CDR2 SVGIG (reference sequence). Generated by immunoSEQ multiplex PCR, the TCRdb table keeps only in-frame clones and is missing some. The sample table includes roughly 5,300 clones. These data are taken from a study of Tregs in tolerant kidney transplant recipients. Study outcomes and limitations: In tolerant patients, donor-specific Tregs outgrew total Tregs, suggesting antigen-driven expansion. Nucleotide sequences could not be compared across some patients' samples due to primer changes.

Recipients received nonmyeloablative bone marrow transplants from related graft donors, with transient mixed chimerism. This specimen consisted of CD4+ T cells from blood (PBMCs), obtained 14 months after the transplant. V and J are TRBV30 and TRBJ2-7; 8 bases are a match to TRBD1. This receptor was obtained from a human patient who received a combined kidney and bone marrow transplant. Part of the T cell pool may stem from the graft donor. Partial CDR3 DNA: TGTGCCTGGAGTGTAGCGACAGGGGATAACGAG. It codes for CAWSVATGDNE. The entire CDR3 sequence reads CAWSVATGDNEQYF.